The TCR beta chain under discussion was sequenced for a study of OX40 agonist ivuxolimab in advanced cancers. Overall study results and limits: It was also the case that some nonresponders had low normalized T-cell clonal expansion.

Sequenced by immunoSEQ multiplex PCR; TCRdb stores in-frame clones only, minus some. The profile shows about 64,000 clones, roughly four fifths of them singletons. The germline V gene encodes CDR1 MNHNS and CDR2 SASEGT. The CDR3 consists of 15 residues. Trimming took 7 bases from V and 5 from J, leaving 17 bases between them. Concerning this clone itself: Its antigen is as yet unknown.

This material consisted of CD4+ or CD8+ T cells sorted from blood, taken in a trial of the OX40 agonist ivuxolimab. V gene TRBV6-1 combines with J gene TRBJ2-2; weak D call: TRBD2 (5 bases). This clonotype originated in an adult with an advanced solid tumor such as melanoma, head and neck, liver or kidney cancer. The CDR3 here is CASITSAGGTGELFF. The CDR3 DNA is TGTGCCAGCATCACGTCGGCGGGTGGTACCGGGGAGCTGTTTTTT.